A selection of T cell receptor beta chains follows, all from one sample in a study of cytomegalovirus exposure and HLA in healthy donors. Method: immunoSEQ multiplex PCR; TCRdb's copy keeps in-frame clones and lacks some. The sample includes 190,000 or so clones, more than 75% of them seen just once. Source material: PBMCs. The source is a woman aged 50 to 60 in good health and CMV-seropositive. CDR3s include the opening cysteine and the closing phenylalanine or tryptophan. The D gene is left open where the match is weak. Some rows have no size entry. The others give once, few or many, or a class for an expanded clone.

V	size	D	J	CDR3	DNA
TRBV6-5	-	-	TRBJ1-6	CASSYPIYNSPLHF	TGTGCCAGCAGTTACCCCATCTATAATTCACCCCTCCACTTT
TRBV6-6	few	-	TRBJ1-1	CASNLGAAVEAFF	TGTGCCAGCAACTTAGGGGCCGCGGTTGAAGCTTTCTTT
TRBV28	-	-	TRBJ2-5	CASSSIGGVGSGSPYF	-
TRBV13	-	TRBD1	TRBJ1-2	CASSFPNPGTGGPANYGYTF	TGTGCCAGCAGCTTCCCCAACCCCGGGACAGGGGGCCCAGCTAACTATGGCTACACCTTC
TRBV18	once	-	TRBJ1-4	CASSPSTNEKLFF	TGTGCCAGCTCACCCTCAACTAATGAAAAACTGTTTTTT
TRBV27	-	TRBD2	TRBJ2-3	CATGGAGGPITDTQYF	TGTGCCACCGGAGGGGCGGGAGGGCCTATCACAGATACGCAGTATTTT
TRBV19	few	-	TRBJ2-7	CASSIEGGGYEQYF	TGTGCCAGTAGTATAGAGGGAGGAGGCTACGAGCAGTACTTC
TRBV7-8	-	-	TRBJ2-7	CASSLGNSYEQYF	TGTGCCAGCAGCTTAGGAAACAGCTACGAGCAGTACTTC
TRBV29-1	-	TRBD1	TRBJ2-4	CSVDLGQLAKNIQYF	TGCAGCGTCGATTTGGGACAGCTAGCCAAAAACATTCAGTACTTC
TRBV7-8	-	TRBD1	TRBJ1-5	CASSLGTGGNQPQHF	TGTGCCAGCAGCTTGGGGACAGGGGGAAATCAGCCCCAGCATTTT
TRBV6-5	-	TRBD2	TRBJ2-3	CASSASGTSTDTQYF	TGTGCCAGCAGTGCAAGCGGGACTAGCACAGATACGCAGTATTTT
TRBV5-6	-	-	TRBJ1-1	CASSPQKNTEAFF	TGTGCCAGCAGCCCCCAAAAGAACACTGAAGCTTTCTTT
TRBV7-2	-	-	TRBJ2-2	CASSRQDSNTGELFF	TGTGCCAGCAGCAGACAGGACTCGAACACCGGGGAGCTGTTTTTT
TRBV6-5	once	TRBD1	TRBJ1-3	CASSYGQGGGNTIYF	TGTGCCAGCAGTTATGGACAGGGGGGTGGAAACACCATATATTTT
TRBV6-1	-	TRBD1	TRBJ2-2	CASSVGQELISWEDTGELFF	TGTGCCAGCAGTGTGGGACAGGAGTTGATTAGCTGGGAGGACACCGGGGAGCTGTTTTTT
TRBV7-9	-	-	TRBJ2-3	CASTPPGDTQYF	TGTGCCAGCACCCCCCCTGGCGATACGCAGTATTTT
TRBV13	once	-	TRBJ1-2	CASSPGGGSYGYTF	TGTGCCAGCAGCCCCGGGGGGGGTTCCTATGGCTACACCTTC
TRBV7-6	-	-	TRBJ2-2	CASSLTGRGNTGELFF	TGTGCCAGCAGCCTTACAGGGAGGGGAAACACCGGGGAGCTGTTTTTT
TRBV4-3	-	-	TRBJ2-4	CASSQVRQGNIQYF	TGCGCCAGCAGCCAAGTTAGGCAGGGTAACATTCAGTACTTC
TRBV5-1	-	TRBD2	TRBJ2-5	CASSTSGRGETQYF	TGCGCCAGCAGTACTAGCGGGAGAGGCGAGACCCAGTACTTC
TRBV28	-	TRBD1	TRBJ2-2	CASRTGVAGELFF	TGTGCCAGCAGGACAGGGGTAGCCGGGGAGCTGTTTTTT
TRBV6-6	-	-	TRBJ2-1	CASSYSRIYNEQFF	TGTGCCAGCAGTTACTCCAGGATCTACAATGAGCAGTTCTTC
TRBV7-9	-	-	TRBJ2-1	CSSSLALGGSNEQFF	TGTTCCAGCAGCTTAGCGCTCGGAGGGAGCAATGAGCAGTTCTTC
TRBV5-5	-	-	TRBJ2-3	CASSLSVAADTQYF	TGTGCCAGCAGCTTGTCAGTAGCTGCGGATACGCAGTATTTT
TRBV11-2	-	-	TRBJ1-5	CASSLGLPGKGNQPQHF	TGTGCCAGCAGCTTAGGCCTCCCAGGGAAAGGCAATCAGCCCCAGCATTTT
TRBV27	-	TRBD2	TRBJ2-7	CASSPSSGGYEQYF	TGTGCCAGCAGCCCCTCTAGCGGGGGTTACGAGCAGTACTTC
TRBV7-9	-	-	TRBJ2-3	CSSSLGGGDVIDTQYF	TGTTCCAGCAGCTTAGGAGGGGGCGACGTGATAGATACGCAGTATTTT
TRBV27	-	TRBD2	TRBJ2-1	CASSFLIYGGGGAYNEQFF	TGTGCCAGCAGTTTCCTTATATATGGGGGCGGGGGGGCTTACAATGAGCAGTTCTTC
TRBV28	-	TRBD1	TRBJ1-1	CASSPGQGWTEAFF	TGTGCCAGCAGTCCTGGACAGGGATGGACTGAAGCTTTCTTT
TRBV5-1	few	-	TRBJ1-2	CASSTRSGSYGYTF	TGCGCCAGCAGCACACGATCAGGTAGCTATGGCTACACCTTC
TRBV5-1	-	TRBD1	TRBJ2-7	CASSLDGTGTFYEQYF	TGCGCCAGCAGCCTTGATGGGACAGGAACTTTCTACGAGCAGTACTTC
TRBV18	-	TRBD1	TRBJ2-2	CASSPPSADRDTGELFF	TGTGCCAGCTCACCCCCGTCCGCGGACAGGGACACCGGGGAGCTGTTTTTT
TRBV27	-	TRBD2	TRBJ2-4	CASSSIRTSGRIGNILYF	TGTGCCAGCAGCTCGATCCGGACTAGCGGGAGGATTGGGAACATCTTATACTTC
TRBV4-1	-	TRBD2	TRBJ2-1	CASSGTSGLGFF	TGCGCCAGCAGCGGGACTAGCGGGCTCGGGTTCTTC
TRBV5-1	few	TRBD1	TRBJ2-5	CASSLGTGSLQETQYF	TGCGCCAGCAGCTTGGGGACAGGGTCCCTACAAGAGACCCAGTACTTC
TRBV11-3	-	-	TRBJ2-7	CASSLPRQDLAEEQYF	TGTGCCAGCAGCCTACCGCGACAGGATCTAGCGGAAGAGCAGTACTTC
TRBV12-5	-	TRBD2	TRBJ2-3	CASASTSPTSGGLTDTQYF	TGTGCTAGTGCCTCGACAAGTCCGACTAGCGGGGGCCTCACAGATACGCAGTATTTT
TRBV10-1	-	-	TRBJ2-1	CASNTGGAYNEQFF	TGCGCCAGCAATACAGGGGGGGCCTACAATGAGCAGTTCTTC
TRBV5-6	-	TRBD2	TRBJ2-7	CASIFRRTSASYEQYF	TGTGCCAGCATTTTTAGGCGGACTAGCGCGTCCTACGAGCAGTACTTC
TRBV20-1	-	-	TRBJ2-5	CSALVATQYF	TGCAGTGCTTTAGTAGCGACCCAGTACTTC
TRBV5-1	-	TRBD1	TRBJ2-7	CASSSGTGVPYEQYF	TGCGCCAGCAGCTCAGGGACAGGGGTCCCCTACGAGCAGTACTTC
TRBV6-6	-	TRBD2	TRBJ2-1	CASDAARLAGSQGQFF	TGTGCCAGCGATGCGGCGAGACTAGCAGGGTCCCAAGGGCAGTTCTTC
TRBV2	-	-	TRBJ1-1	CASTASGGTEAFF	TGTGCCAGCACTGCCAGTGGAGGCACTGAAGCTTTCTTT
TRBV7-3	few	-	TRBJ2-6	CASSLSQASGANVLTF	TGTGCCAGCAGCTTATCCCAGGCATCTGGGGCCAACGTCCTGACTTTC